The sequence of this T cell receptor beta chain was determined in a study of blood T cell repertoires in COVID-19 (dated by TCRdb to about 2020). Study-wide context: Collaborator samples came from the United States, Italy and Spain and covered acute and convalescent phases of COVID-19. The material from the prospective study consisted of cDNA or gDNA derived from T cells, B-cell-depleted T cells, or PBMCs. Sample metadata almost always included a de-identified subject ID, COVID-19 status, age in years and sex. HLA class I and class II types, where available, came from metadata supplied by the sample provider rather than from assay-based typing. The dataset comprised deeply sampled blood TCRbeta repertoires from subjects exposed to, actively infected with, or recovered from COVID-19. A freely available public database, intended as a resource for researchers studying the immune response to SARS-CoV-2, is where the repertoires were released. Samples were obtained from the ongoing ImmuneRACE study (first 160 participants) and from 1,254 subjects provided by 6 global collaborators. General conclusions and limits of the study: Clinical and demographic metadata were provided uncurated, with the amount varying by source and participant.

Each collaborating institution followed its own protocols to collect whole blood in K2EDTA tubes. For TCRbeta analysis, collaborators shipped samples in one of three forms: frozen whole blood, isolated PBMCs, or DNA extracted from either of those sample types. The CDR3 numbers 17 residues from cysteine through phenylalanine. Only the CDR3 part of the read is kept: 51 bases, read in frame from the first base. Here V drops 6 bases and J drops 4 bases, and the junction holds 16 bases not matched to any gene. CDR1 MDHEN and CDR2 SYDVKM were looked up in the germline V gene. TCRbeta CDR3 regions were amplified from genomic DNA using the immunoSEQ Assay, a bias-controlled multiplex PCR. On the authors' methods: The number of nucleated cells in each sample was estimated from the amplification of reference gene primers within the assay. To quantify the absolute abundance of each unique TCRbeta CDR3 rearrangement, sequence reads were collapsed and filtered. Productive Simpson clonality was computed per sample as the square root of Simpson's diversity index over productive rearrangements. Drawn from immuneACCESS, this table holds only the in-frame rearrangements with V and J called that TCRdb kept. Clones are partly lost; checked studies trace under half to an unresolved V gene and leave the rest unexplained. V and J calls and clone size follow that table, whereas D and trimming were derived from the DNA. The sample table holds 200,000 or so clones, of which roughly 80% were seen once. Roughly 17% of the sample lies in the top ten.

This clone was seen only once. This receptor's antigen is unknown. It has no much larger one-base neighbor in the sample; base qualities were not kept. The sample consisted of peripheral blood. The clonotype originates from a man in his 60s with active or convalescent COVID-19. Rearrangement joined TRBV28 to TRBJ2-3, with TRBD1 identical over 7 junction bases. This receptor carries the CDR3 CASSRQGLLSSADTQYF. The DNA sequence is as follows: TGTGCCAGCAGCCGACAGGGTTTGTTGTCGTCGGCAGATACGCAGTATTTT. Where the CDR3 stops, the reference TRBV28 and TRBJ2-3 genes take over; the full variable domain is DVKVTQSSRYLVKRTGEKVFLECVQDMDHENMFWYRQDPGLGLRLIYFSYDVKMKEKGDIPEGYSVSREKKERFSLILESASTNQTSMYLCASSRQGLLSSADTQYFGPGTRLTVL.